The clone carrying this T cell receptor (beta chain) has ten or more counts. The target antigen is unknown. These data belong to a study of identical twins. Study observations and caveats: One should note that invariant MAIT and iNKT cells could partly confound zero-insertion analyses. Compared with unrelated sharing, twin-shared out-of-frame alpha sequences had more low-probability sequences.

TCRdb analysed the 5' RACE reads with MiXCR anew, one entry per CDR3 protein. The sample records roughly 220,000 distinct CDR3 sequences, over 5.5% being singletons. The J segment lost 3 bases and the V segment lost 6 bases, leaving 7 bases of the junction unmatched. Germline CDR1 SGHDT, CDR2 YYEEEE. This CDR3 is 15 amino acids long. These same data were also listed under a study on T cells expressing NK-cell markers. As reported in that work: HCMV seropositivity marked seven of the eight sequenced donors; one was seronegative. These clonotypes additionally ranked first within the CD3+CD56-NKG2C+ fraction of four donors.

This sequence joins TRBV5-6 and TRBJ1-5; 9 bases align to TRBD1. The sample was CD8+ T cells sorted from blood. The TCR was taken from a woman younger than 35 in good health. In nucleotides, the CDR3 is TGTGCCAGCACTCACGGGACAGGGTACAATCAGCCCCAGCATTTT. It encodes CASTHGTGYNQPQHF.